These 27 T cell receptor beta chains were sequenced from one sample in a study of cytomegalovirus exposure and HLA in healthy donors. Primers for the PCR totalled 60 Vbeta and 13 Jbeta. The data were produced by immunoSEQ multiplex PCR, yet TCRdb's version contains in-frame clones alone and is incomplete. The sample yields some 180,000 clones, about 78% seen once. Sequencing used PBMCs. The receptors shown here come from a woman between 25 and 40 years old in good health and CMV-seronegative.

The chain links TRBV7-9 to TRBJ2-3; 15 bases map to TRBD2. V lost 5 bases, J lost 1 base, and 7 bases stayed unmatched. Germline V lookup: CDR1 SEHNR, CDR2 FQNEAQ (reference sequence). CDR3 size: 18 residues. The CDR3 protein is CASSLGLAGGAGTDTQYF. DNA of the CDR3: TGTGCCAGCAGCCTGGGACTAGCGGGGGGCGCAGGCACAGATACGCAGTATTTT.

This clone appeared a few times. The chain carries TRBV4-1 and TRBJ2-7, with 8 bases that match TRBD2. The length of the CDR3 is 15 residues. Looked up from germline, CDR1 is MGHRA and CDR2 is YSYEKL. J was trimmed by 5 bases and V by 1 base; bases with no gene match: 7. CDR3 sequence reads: CASSQVASGRDEQYF. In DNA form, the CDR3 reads TGCGCCAGCAGCCAAGTGGCCAGCGGGAGAGACGAGCAGTACTTC.

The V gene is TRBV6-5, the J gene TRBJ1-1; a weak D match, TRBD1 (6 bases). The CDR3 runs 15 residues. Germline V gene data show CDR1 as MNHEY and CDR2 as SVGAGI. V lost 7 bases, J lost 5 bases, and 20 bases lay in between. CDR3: CASTPMRGMVTEAFF. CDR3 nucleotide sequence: TGTGCCAGCACCCCTATGAGGGGGATGGTAACTGAAGCTTTCTTT.

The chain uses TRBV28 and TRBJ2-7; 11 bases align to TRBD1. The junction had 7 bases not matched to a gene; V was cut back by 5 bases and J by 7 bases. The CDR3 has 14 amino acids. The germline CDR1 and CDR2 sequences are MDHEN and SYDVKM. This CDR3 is CASSERDRGSEQYF. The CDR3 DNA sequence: TGTGCCAGCAGTGAAAGGGACAGGGGGTCTGAGCAGTACTTC.

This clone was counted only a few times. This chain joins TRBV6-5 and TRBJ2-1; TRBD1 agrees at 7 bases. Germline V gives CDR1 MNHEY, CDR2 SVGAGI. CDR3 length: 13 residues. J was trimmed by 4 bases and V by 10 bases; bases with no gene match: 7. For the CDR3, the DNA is TGTGCCACTAGACAGGGTCAATACAATGAGCAGTTCTTC. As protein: CATRQGQYNEQFF.

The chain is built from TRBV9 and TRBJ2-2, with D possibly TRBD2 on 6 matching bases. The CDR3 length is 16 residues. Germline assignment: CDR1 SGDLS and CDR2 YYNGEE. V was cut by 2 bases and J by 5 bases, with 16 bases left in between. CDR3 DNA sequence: TGTGCCAGCAGCGTGAGAGGCGGGATTCAAACCGGGGAGCTGTTTTTT. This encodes CASSVRGGIQTGELFF.

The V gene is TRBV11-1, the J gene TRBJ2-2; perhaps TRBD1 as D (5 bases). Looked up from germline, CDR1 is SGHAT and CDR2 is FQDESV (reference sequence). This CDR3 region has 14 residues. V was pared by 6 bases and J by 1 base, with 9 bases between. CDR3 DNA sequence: TGTGCCAGCAGTCCTGACAGGAACACCGGGGAGCTGTTTTTT. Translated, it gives CASSPDRNTGELFF. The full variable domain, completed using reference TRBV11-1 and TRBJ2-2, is EAEVAQSPRYKITEKSQAVAFWCDPISGHATLYWYRQILGQGPELLVQFQDESVVDDSQLPKDRFSAERLKGVDSTLKIQPAELGDSAMYLCASSPDRNTGELFFGEGSRLTVL.

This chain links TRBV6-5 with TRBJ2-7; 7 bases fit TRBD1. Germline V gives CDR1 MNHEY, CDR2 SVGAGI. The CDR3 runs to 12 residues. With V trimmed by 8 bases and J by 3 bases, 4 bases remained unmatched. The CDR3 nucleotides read TGTGCCAGCGGGGGACAGAACTACGAGCAGTACTTC. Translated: CASGGQNYEQYF.

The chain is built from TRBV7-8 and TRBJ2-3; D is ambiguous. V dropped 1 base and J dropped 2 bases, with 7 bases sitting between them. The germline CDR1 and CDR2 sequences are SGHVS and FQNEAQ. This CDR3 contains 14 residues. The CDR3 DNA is TGTGCCAGCAGCTTAGGTAGATCCACAGATACGCAGTATTTT. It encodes CASSLGRSTDTQYF.

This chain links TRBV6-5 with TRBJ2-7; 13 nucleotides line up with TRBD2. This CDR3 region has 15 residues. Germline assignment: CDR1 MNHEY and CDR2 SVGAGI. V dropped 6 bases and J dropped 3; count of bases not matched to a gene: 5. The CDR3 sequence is CASSRGLAGLYEQYF. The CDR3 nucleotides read TGTGCCAGCAGCCGGGGACTAGCGGGACTCTACGAGCAGTACTTC.

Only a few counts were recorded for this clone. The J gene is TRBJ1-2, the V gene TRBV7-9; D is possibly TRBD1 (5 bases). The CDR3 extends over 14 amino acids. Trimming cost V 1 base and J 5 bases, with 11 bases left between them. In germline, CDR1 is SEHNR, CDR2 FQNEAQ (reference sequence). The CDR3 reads CASSLETARYGYTF. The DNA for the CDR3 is TGTGCCAGCAGCTTAGAGACAGCTCGATATGGCTACACCTTC.

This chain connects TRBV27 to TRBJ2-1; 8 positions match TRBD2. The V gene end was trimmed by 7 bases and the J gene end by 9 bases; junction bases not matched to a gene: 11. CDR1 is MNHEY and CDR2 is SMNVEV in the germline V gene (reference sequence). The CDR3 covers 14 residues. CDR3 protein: CASTERERFGEQFF. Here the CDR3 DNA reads TGTGCCAGCACGGAGCGGGAGCGGTTCGGTGAGCAGTTCTTC.

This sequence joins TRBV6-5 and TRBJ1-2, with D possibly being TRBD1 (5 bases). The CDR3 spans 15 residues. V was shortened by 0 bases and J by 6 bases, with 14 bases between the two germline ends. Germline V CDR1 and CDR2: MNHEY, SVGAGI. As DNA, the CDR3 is TGTGCCAGCAGTTACTCGGACATTTATCGGGATGGCTACACCTTC. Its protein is CASSYSDIYRDGYTF.

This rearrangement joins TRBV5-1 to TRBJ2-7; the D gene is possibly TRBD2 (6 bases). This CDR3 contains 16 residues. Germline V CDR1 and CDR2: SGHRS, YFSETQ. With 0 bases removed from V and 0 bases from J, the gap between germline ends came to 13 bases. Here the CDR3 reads CASSLGVGSTSYEQYF. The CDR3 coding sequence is TGCGCCAGCAGCTTGGGGGTCGGGAGTACCTCCTACGAGCAGTACTTC.

CDR3 sequence reads: CASTSDRGIYEQYF. The DNA of the CDR3 is TGTGCCAGCACCTCGGACAGGGGGATCTACGAGCAGTACTTC. The chain is built from TRBV5-4 and TRBJ2-7, with 10 positions matching TRBD1. V shed 6 bases and J 3 bases; nucleotides not matched to a gene: 6. The CDR3 contains 14 residues. Per the germline V gene, CDR1 is SGHNT and CDR2 is YYREEE (reference sequence).

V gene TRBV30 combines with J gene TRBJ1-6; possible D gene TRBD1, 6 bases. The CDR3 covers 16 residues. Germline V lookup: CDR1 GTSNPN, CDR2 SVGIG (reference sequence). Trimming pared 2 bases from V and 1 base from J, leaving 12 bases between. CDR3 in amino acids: CAWSMSQGSYNSPLHF. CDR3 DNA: TGTGCCTGGAGTATGAGTCAGGGGTCCTATAATTCACCCCTCCACTTT. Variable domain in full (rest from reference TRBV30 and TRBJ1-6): SQTIHQWPATLVQPVGSPLSLECTVEGTSNPNLYWYRQAAGRGLQLLFYSVGIGQISSEVPQNLSASRPQDRQFILSSKKLLLSDSGFYLCAWSMSQGSYNSPLHFGNGTRLTVT.

In nucleotides, the CDR3 is TGCGCCAGCAGCCACCCGGCCGGGGTCGGGACCCAGTACTTC. Translation: CASSHPAGVGTQYF. The chain combines TRBV4-1 with TRBJ2-5, with a tentative D call TRBD2 (5 bases). The germline gives CDR1 MGHRA, CDR2 YSYEKL. This CDR3 is built from 14 residues. Trimming took 3 bases from V and 7 from J, leaving 15 bases between them.

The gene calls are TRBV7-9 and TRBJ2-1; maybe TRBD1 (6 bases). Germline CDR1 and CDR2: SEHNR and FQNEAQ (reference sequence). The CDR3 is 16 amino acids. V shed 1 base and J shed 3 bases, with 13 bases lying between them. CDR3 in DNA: TGTGCCAGCAGCTTAGTGAGGGGGAGCCTCTACAATGAGCAGTTCTTC. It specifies CASSLVRGSLYNEQFF.

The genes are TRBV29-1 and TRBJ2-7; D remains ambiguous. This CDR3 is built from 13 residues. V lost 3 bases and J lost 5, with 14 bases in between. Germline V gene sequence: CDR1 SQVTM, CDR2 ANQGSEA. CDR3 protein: CSVEASALDEQYF. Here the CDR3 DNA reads TGCAGCGTTGAGGCTAGTGCCCTGGACGAGCAGTACTTC.

Here the CDR3 reads CASSLVRERADTQYF. For the CDR3, the DNA is TGTGCCAGCAGTTTGGTCCGGGAGAGGGCAGATACGCAGTATTTT. The chain joins TRBV28 to TRBJ2-3, with D perhaps matching TRBD2 (6 bases). Germline values: CDR1 MDHEN, CDR2 SYDVKM. This CDR3 is built from 15 residues. V lost 3 bases to trimming and J lost 4 bases, with 14 bases between them.

The CDR3 spells CATENRDRGVNYGYTF. Written as DNA, the CDR3 is TGTGCCACCGAAAACCGGGACAGGGGTGTCAACTATGGCTACACCTTC. The rearrangement joins TRBV7-9 to TRBJ1-2; TRBD1 agrees at 10 bases. The germline CDR1 and CDR2 sequences are SEHNR and FQNEAQ (reference sequence). Trimming took 10 bases from V and 2 from J; bases not matched to a gene: 13. The CDR3 is 16 amino acids.

The CDR3 here is CASSLRGPNYGYTF. CDR3 nucleotides: TGTGCCAGCAGTTTAAGGGGCCCTAACTATGGCTACACCTTC. This chain uses TRBV28 with TRBJ1-2; D may be TRBD1 (5 bases). The germline CDR1 and CDR2 sequences are MDHEN and SYDVKM. This CDR3 contains 14 residues. Trimming took 2 bases from V and 0 from J, leaving 7 bases between them.

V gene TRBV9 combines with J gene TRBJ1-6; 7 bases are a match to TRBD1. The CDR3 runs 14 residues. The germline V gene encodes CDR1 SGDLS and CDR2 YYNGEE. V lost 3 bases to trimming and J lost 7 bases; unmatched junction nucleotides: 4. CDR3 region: CASSARTGNSPLHF. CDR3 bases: TGTGCCAGCAGCGCGAGGACAGGAAATTCACCCCTCCACTTT.

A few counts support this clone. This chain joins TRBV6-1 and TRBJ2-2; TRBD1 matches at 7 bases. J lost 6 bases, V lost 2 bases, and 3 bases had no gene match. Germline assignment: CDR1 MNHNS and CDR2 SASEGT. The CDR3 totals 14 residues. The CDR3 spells CASSERQGAGELFF. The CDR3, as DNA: TGTGCCAGCAGTGAAAGGCAGGGGGCCGGGGAGCTGTTTTTT.

The CDR3 DNA sequence: TGCGCCAGCAGCTTGGCTACTAGCGGGAGGGGGAATGAGCAGTTCTTC. Translating gives CASSLATSGRGNEQFF. The chain is built from TRBV5-1 and TRBJ2-1; 13 bases line up with TRBD2. Germline trimming cut 0 bases from V and 7 bases from J; bases unmatched to any gene: 4. The CDR3 is 16 residues long. The germline V gene encodes CDR1 SGHRS and CDR2 YFSETQ.

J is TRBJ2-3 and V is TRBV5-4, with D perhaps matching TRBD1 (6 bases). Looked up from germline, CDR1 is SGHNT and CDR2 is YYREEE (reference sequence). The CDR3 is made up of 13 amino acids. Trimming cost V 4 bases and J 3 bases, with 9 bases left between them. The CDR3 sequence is CASSITGTDTQYF. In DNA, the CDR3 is TGTGCCAGCAGCATAACAGGGACAGATACGCAGTATTTT.

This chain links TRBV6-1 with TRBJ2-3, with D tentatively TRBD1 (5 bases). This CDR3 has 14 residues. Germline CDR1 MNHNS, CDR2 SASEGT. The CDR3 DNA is TGTAGGGCAGACACCACCACAGGAACAGATACGCAGTATTTT. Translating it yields CRADTTTGTDTQYF.